One and the same sample provided the 32 T cell receptor beta chains below, sequenced in a study of T-cell memory formation after mild COVID-19. From the 5' RACE reads, TCRdb called clonotypes with MiXCR, one entry per CDR3 protein. Among around 310,000 distinct CDR3 sequences listed, about a sixth were seen once. The sample comprised PBMCs or a T cell subset sorted from them (not recorded which). These receptors came from a man aged 18 to 30 who had mild COVID-19 (a few samples of this study predate the infection). Cell type and time point are not known.

In this sample, this clonotype turned up a few times. This chain's CDR3 is CASSVWGINEQFF. CDR3 DNA: TGCGCCAGCAGCGTTTGGGGGATTAATGAGCAGTTCTTC. This chain links TRBV5-1 with TRBJ2-1; either TRBD1 or TRBD2 may fit D (5 bases each). Germline V gene lookup returns CDR1 SGHRS and CDR2 YFSETQ. The CDR3 totals 13 residues. V was pared by 4 bases and J by 7 bases, with 12 bases between.

J is TRBJ2-1 and V is TRBV7-6; D is perhaps TRBD2 (5 bases). Germline CDR1 and CDR2: SGHVS and FNYEAQ. The CDR3 has 16 residues. Trimming shortened V by 5 bases and J by 1 base, and 15 bases separated the two germline ends. CDR3 residues: CASSKTSGRSYNEQFF. The CDR3 nucleotides read TGTGCCAGCAGCAAGACGAGCGGACGATCCTACAATGAGCAGTTCTTC.

This clonotype was picked up a small number of times. The CDR3 DNA follows: TGCGCCAGCAGCGGAGGGACAGGGGGCGGTCACACTGAAGCTTTCTTT. It encodes CASSGGTGGGHTEAFF. V is TRBV5-1 and J is TRBJ1-1; TRBD1 matches 12 bases. Germline assignment: CDR1 SGHRS and CDR2 YFSETQ. Unmatched junction bases numbered 7, after V lost 4 bases and J lost 3 bases. The CDR3 extends over 16 amino acids.

This chain uses TRBV7-3 with TRBJ2-5, with a possible D match to TRBD2 (6 bases). V was cut by 3 bases and J by 3 bases, with 11 bases left in between. The length of the CDR3 is 14 residues. CDR1 and CDR2 from the germline V gene are SGHTA and FQGTGA. DNA of the CDR3: TGTGCCAGCAGCTTTAACGGGGGTGAAGAGACCCAGTACTTC. Translating it yields CASSFNGGEETQYF.

This clonotype was recorded a few times. J is TRBJ2-2 and V is TRBV11-2; TRBD1 aligns across 9 bases. The CDR3 is 17 amino acids. V lost 4 bases to trimming and J lost 0 bases; unmatched junction nucleotides: 6. Germline V gene sequence: CDR1 SGHAT, CDR2 FQNNGV. CDR3 amino acids: CASSSRHRGPNTGELFF. As DNA, the CDR3 is TGTGCCAGCAGCTCCCGCCACAGGGGGCCGAACACCGGGGAGCTGTTTTTT.

Details on this clonotype: This may stem from a read error, because a much larger clone lies one nucleotide away. The chain links TRBV28 to TRBJ1-6, with 8 nucleotides matching TRBD1. After removal of 6 bases from V and 7 bases from J, the junction contained 2 bases not matched to a gene. The CDR3 is 13 amino acids. Per germline, CDR1 MDHEN and CDR2 SYDVKM. In DNA, the CDR3 is TGTGCCAGCAGGAGACAGGGGAATTCACCCCTCCACTTT. Its protein is CASRRQGNSPLHF.

This clonotype has only a few counts. This rearrangement joins TRBV14 to TRBJ1-2; D ambiguous. The CDR3 is made up of 12 amino acids. V gave up 4 bases and J gave up 2 bases, with 5 bases separating them. Germline CDR1 reads SGHDN; CDR2 reads FVKESK. Here the CDR3 reads CASSPDNYGYTF. CDR3 sequence (DNA): TGTGCCAGCAGCCCGGACAACTATGGCTACACCTTC.

The sample holds a few counts of this clonotype. The chain recombines TRBV4-1 with TRBJ1-1, with D possibly matching TRBD1 (6 bases). The CDR3 contains 15 residues. Looked up from germline, CDR1 is MGHRA and CDR2 is YSYEKL. V was cut by 2 bases and J by 8 bases, with 18 bases left in between. This CDR3 is CASSQPPWAQGEAFF. The DNA for the CDR3 is TGCGCCAGCAGCCAACCACCATGGGCCCAGGGGGAAGCTTTCTTT.

This clonotype has only a few counts. The J gene is TRBJ1-1, the V gene TRBV11-2; D not certain. V was clipped by 4 bases and J by 5 bases, with 11 bases between them. CDR3 size: 13 residues. Looked up from germline, CDR1 is SGHAT and CDR2 is FQNNGV. This CDR3 is CASSSPRVTEAFF. The DNA of the CDR3 is TGTGCCAGCAGCTCGCCCCGGGTGACTGAAGCTTTCTTT.

J is TRBJ2-2 and V is TRBV5-1; TRBD2 might be the D (5 bases). Germline loops: CDR1 SGHRS, CDR2 YFSETQ. The CDR3 is 15 residues long. V was clipped by 0 bases and J by 4 bases, with 10 bases between them. The DNA of the CDR3 is TGCGCCAGCAGCTTGGCGGGGTCACCCACCGGGGAGCTGTTTTTT. Its protein product is CASSLAGSPTGELFF.

The sample holds a few counts of this clonotype. The J gene is TRBJ2-3, the V gene TRBV9; D unresolved. Germline CDR1 and CDR2: SGDLS and YYNGEE. The CDR3 runs 13 residues. V lost 0 bases to trimming and J lost 6 bases, with 8 bases between them. CDR3 sequence (DNA): TGTGCCAGCAGCGTAGACGAGGTCGATACGCAGTATTTT. This encodes CASSVDEVDTQYF.

The chain combines TRBV6-1 with TRBJ2-3; 7 bases map to TRBD1. The V gene's germline CDR1 is MNHNS and CDR2 SASEGT. The junction had 9 bases not matched to a gene; V was cut back by 8 bases and J by 4 bases. CDR3 length: 14 amino acids. The CDR3 nucleotides are TGTGCCAGCGGGGGTCCCCAGGGGGCAGATACGCAGTATTTT. This codes for CASGGPQGADTQYF.

This clonotype appeared many times. This chain uses TRBV6-5 with TRBJ2-3, with D unclear. CDR3 size: 13 residues. Germline lookup yields CDR1 MNHEY and CDR2 SVGAGI. V was clipped by 5 bases and J by 3 bases, with 9 bases between them. The CDR3 spells CASSPRVTDTQYF. CDR3 bases: TGTGCCAGCAGTCCCCGGGTAACAGATACGCAGTATTTT.

This sequence joins TRBV29-1 and TRBJ2-5; 8 bases are a match to TRBD1. V shed 1 base and J 4 bases; nucleotides not matched to a gene: 11. There are 16 residues in the CDR3. Germline V gives CDR1 SQVTM, CDR2 ANQGSEA. The CDR3 bases are TGCAGCGTTGAAGGCGCTCAGGGGGCGTCAGCAGAGACCCAGTACTTC. Amino acid sequence: CSVEGAQGASAETQYF.

The V gene is TRBV20-1, the J gene TRBJ2-3, with 9 bases fitting TRBD1. This CDR3 contains 13 residues. V was pared by 5 bases and J by 6 bases, with 6 bases of the junction left unmatched. Looked up from germline, CDR1 is DFQATT and CDR2 is SNEGSKA (reference sequence). The CDR3 region has the DNA TGCAGTGCTCACCCGACAGGGGGGGATACGCAGTATTTT. Amino acid sequence: CSAHPTGGDTQYF.

The chain links TRBV6-2 or TRBV6-3 to TRBJ2-4; 7 bases are shared with TRBD1. CDR3 length: 15 amino acids. J was trimmed by 1 base and V by 4 bases; bases with no gene match: 4. Germline V gives CDR1 MNHEY, CDR2 SVGEGT. The CDR3 here is CASSSLDRAKNIQYF. CDR3 sequence (DNA): TGTGCCAGCAGTTCGTTGGACAGGGCCAAAAACATTCAGTACTTC.

The gene calls are TRBV20-1 and TRBJ2-1; the match to TRBD1 covers 10 bases. The ends lost 1 base at V and 7 bases at J; junction bases unmatched: 7. The CDR3 loop spans 15 amino acids. Germline loops: CDR1 DFQATT, CDR2 SNEGSKA (reference sequence). CDR3 protein: CSARGQGAVMNEQFF. The CDR3 DNA reads as TGCAGTGCTAGAGGACAGGGGGCAGTTATGAATGAGCAGTTCTTC.

The table lists this clonotype with many counts. The chain joins TRBV27 to TRBJ2-1; 8 bases map to TRBD2. V lost 8 bases and J lost 7; bases outside the gene matches: 13. Germline CDR1 and CDR2: MNHEY and SMNVEV (reference sequence). The CDR3 contains 15 residues. The CDR3 nucleotides read TGTGCCAGCTCGGCCCTGGCGGGGGGTGGTAATGAGCAGTTCTTC. It yields the protein CASSALAGGGNEQFF.

This clonotype has a count of ten or more. The V call is TRBV7-6, the J call TRBJ1-3, with 7 bases aligning to TRBD1. Trimming took 5 bases from V and 5 from J; bases not matched to a gene: 12. The CDR3 has 16 amino acids. Germline V CDR1 and CDR2: SGHVS, FNYEAQ. This CDR3 reads CASSGDGQAVRNTIYF. The CDR3 DNA reads TGTGCCAGCAGCGGGGACGGACAGGCTGTACGAAACACCATATATTTT.

This clonotype has only a few counts. The chain has TRBV15 and TRBJ2-4, with 8 bases fitting TRBD2. Germline CDR1 and CDR2: LNHNV and YYDKDF (reference sequence). The CDR3 contains 15 residues. The V segment lost 0 bases and the J segment 11 bases; nucleotides outside the gene matches: 9. The CDR3 reads CATSRDRGGGLLQYF. DNA of the CDR3: TGTGCCACCAGCAGAGATAGGGGCGGGGGGCTACTTCAGTACTTC.

This chain connects TRBV27 to TRBJ1-5; possibly TRBD1 for D (6 bases). V was pared by 2 bases and J by 3 bases, with 17 bases between. The CDR3 has 17 residues. Germline CDR1 and CDR2: MNHEY and SMNVEV (reference sequence). CDR3 sequence reads: CASSLVGARGANQPQHF. CDR3 DNA sequence: TGTGCCAGCAGTTTAGTCGGCGCCAGGGGAGCCAATCAGCCCCAGCATTTT.

This clonotype came up a few times. The chain has TRBV3-1 and TRBJ2-3; 9 bases fit TRBD2. The CDR3 length is 16 residues. Germline V gives CDR1 LGHDT, CDR2 YNNKEL (reference sequence). V trimming: 3 bases; J trimming: 2 bases; junction bases outside the gene matches: 6. CDR3 in amino acids: CASSQYLAGTTDTQYF. In nucleotides, the CDR3 is TGTGCCAGCAGCCAGTATCTAGCGGGGACCACAGATACGCAGTATTTT.

The chain joins TRBV24-1 to TRBJ1-2; 7 nucleotides match TRBD1. The junction had 5 bases not matched to a gene; V was cut back by 4 bases and J by 4 bases. This CDR3 has 14 residues. Germline values: CDR1 KGHDR, CDR2 SFDVKD. CDR3 region: CATSDPRQGYGYTF. In nucleotides, the CDR3 is TGTGCCACCAGTGACCCCCGACAGGGCTATGGCTACACCTTC.

This clonotype was seen only a few times. The rearrangement joins TRBV30 to TRBJ2-2; 9 bases match TRBD1. Per germline, CDR1 GTSNPN and CDR2 SVGIG (reference sequence). Germline trimming cut 3 bases from V and 4 bases from J; bases unmatched to any gene: 6. The CDR3 is 15 residues long. This CDR3 is CAWRKGQGFTGELFF. CDR3 bases: TGTGCCTGGAGAAAGGGACAGGGATTCACCGGGGAGCTGTTTTTT.

This clonotype was detected only a few times. V and J are TRBV6-5 and TRBJ1-3, with unresolved D. Germline V lookup: CDR1 MNHEY, CDR2 SVGAGI. Trimming shortened V by 2 bases and J by 3 bases, and 8 bases separated the two germline ends. The CDR3 extends over 14 amino acids. The CDR3 region has the DNA TGTGCCAGCAGTTACGGCAGGCTTGGAAACACCATATATTTT. Translation gives CASSYGRLGNTIYF.

The V call is TRBV4-1, the J call TRBJ1-5; D might be TRBD1 (6 bases). CDR1 is MGHRA and CDR2 is YSYEKL in the germline V gene. The CDR3 loop spans 15 amino acids. V lost 0 bases to trimming and J lost 9 bases, with 15 bases between them. CDR3: CASSQDGGGRGPQHF. The CDR3 DNA reads as TGCGCCAGCAGCCAAGATGGGGGGGGCAGGGGGCCCCAGCATTTT.

The rearrangement joins TRBV12-3 or TRBV12-4 to TRBJ2-5, with D maybe TRBD2 (5 bases). The CDR3 has 16 amino acids. Deletions cut 4 bases from V and 3 bases from J, with 18 bases between. Here the CDR3 reads CASSSDRTLGEETQYF. For the CDR3, the DNA is TGTGCCAGCAGTTCGGATAGGACTTTAGGAGAAGAGACCCAGTACTTC.

This clonotype was seen a handful of times. This sequence joins TRBV6-2 or TRBV6-3 and TRBJ1-1; no clear D. There are 21 residues in the CDR3. Trimming shortened V by 2 bases and J by 1 base, and 29 bases separated the two germline ends. The V gene's germline CDR1 is MNHEY and CDR2 SVGEGT. The CDR3 protein is CASSYEIRGSRARAPNTEAFF. DNA of the CDR3: TGTGCCAGCAGTTACGAAATCCGGGGAAGTAGGGCTCGGGCACCGAACACTGAAGCTTTCTTT.

This chain connects TRBV5-1 to TRBJ2-1; 13 positions agree with TRBD2. Germline V gene data show CDR1 as SGHRS and CDR2 as YFSETQ. This CDR3 has 16 residues. Losses at the gene ends were 1 base for V and 10 bases for J; bases not matched to a gene: 8. Here the CDR3 reads CASSLTSGGAKAEQFF. The CDR3 DNA follows: TGCGCCAGCAGCTTGACTAGCGGGGGGGCTAAGGCCGAGCAGTTCTTC. The full variable domain, completed using reference TRBV5-1 and TRBJ2-1, is KAGVTQTPRYLIKTRGQQVTLSCSPISGHRSVSWYQQTPGQGLQFLFEYFSETQRNKGNFPGRFSGRQFSNSRSEMNVSTLELGDSALYLCASSLTSGGAKAEQFFGPGTRLTVL.

CDR3 nucleotides: TGTGCCAGCAGCGTAGTTGGGCAATCACCCCTCCACTTT. Amino acid sequence: CASSVVGQSPLHF. V usage is TRBV9 and J usage is TRBJ1-6; the D is unclear. This CDR3 has 13 residues. Trimming removed 0 bases at V and 10 bases at J, with 8 bases between. CDR1 and CDR2 from the germline V gene are SGDLS and YYNGEE.

V usage is TRBV24-1 and J usage is TRBJ2-1; 8 nucleotides match TRBD2. Germline V lookup: CDR1 KGHDR, CDR2 SFDVKD. CDR3 length equals 15 residues. After removal of 5 bases from V and 6 bases from J, the junction contained 8 bases not matched to a gene. The CDR3 sequence is CATSATGGAGNEQFF. For the CDR3, the DNA is TGTGCCACCAGTGCTACCGGGGGGGCAGGCAATGAGCAGTTCTTC.

This chain connects TRBV20-1 to TRBJ1-2; 7 bases agree with TRBD1. Germline-derived CDR1 and CDR2 are DFQATT and SNEGSKA (reference sequence). The CDR3 spans 13 residues. V was pared by 4 bases and J by 7 bases, with 9 bases of the junction left unmatched. CDR3 sequence: CSANPGGGTGYTF. The DNA of the CDR3 is TGCAGTGCTAACCCAGGGGGGGGTACTGGCTACACCTTC.